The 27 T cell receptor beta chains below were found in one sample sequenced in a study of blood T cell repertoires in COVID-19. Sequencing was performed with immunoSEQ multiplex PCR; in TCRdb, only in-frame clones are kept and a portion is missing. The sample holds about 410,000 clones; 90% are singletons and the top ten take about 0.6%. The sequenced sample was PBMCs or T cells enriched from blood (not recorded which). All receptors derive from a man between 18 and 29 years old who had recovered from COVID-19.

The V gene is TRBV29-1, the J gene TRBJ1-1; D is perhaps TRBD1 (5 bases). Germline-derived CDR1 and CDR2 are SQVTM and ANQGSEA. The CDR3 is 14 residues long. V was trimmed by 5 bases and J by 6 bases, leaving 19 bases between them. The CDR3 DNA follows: TGCAGCGTTCGTGGCAGGGCTGGACCAGCTGAAGCTTTCTTT. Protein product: CSVRGRAGPAEAFF.

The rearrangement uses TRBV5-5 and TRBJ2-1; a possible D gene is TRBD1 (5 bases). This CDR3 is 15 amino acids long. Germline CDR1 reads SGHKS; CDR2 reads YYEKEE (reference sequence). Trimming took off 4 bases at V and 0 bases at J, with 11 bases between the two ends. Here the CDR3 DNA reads TGTGCCAGCAGCGCCACAGGTAGCTCCTACAATGAGCAGTTCTTC. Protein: CASSATGSSYNEQFF.

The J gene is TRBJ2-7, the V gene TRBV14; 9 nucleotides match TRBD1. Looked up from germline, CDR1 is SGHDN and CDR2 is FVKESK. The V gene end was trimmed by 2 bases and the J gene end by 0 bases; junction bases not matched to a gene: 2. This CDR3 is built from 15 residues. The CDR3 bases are TGTGCCAGCAGCCAACCGGGACAGGGCTCCTACGAGCAGTACTTC. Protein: CASSQPGQGSYEQYF.

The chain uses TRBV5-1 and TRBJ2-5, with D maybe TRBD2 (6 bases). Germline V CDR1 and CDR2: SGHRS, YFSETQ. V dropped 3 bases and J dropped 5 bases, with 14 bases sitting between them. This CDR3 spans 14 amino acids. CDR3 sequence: CASSYGGVGETQYF. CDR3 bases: TGCGCCAGCAGCTATGGCGGGGTCGGGGAGACCCAGTACTTC.

CDR3 DNA: TGTGCCAGCAGTTTAGCCAGGGGCGATGAGCAGTTCTTC. Protein sequence: CASSLARGDEQFF. The J gene is TRBJ2-1, the V gene TRBV28; D perhaps matches TRBD1 (6 bases). The CDR3 runs 13 residues. V was trimmed by 2 bases and J by 8 bases, leaving 10 bases between them. The germline V gene encodes CDR1 MDHEN and CDR2 SYDVKM.

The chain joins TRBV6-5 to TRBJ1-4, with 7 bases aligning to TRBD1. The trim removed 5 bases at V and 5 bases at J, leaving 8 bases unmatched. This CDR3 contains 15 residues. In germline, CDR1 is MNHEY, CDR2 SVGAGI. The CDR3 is CASSTGVGLNEKLFF. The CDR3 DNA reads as TGTGCCAGCAGTACAGGGGTAGGGTTGAATGAAAAACTGTTTTTT.

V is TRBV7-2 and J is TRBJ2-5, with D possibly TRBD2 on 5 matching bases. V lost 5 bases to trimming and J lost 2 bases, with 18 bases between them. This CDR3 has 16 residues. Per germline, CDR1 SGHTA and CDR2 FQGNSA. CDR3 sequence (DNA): TGTGCCAGCAGCCCACTGGGTTTGGGAGCACAAGAGACCCAGTACTTC. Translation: CASSPLGLGAQETQYF.

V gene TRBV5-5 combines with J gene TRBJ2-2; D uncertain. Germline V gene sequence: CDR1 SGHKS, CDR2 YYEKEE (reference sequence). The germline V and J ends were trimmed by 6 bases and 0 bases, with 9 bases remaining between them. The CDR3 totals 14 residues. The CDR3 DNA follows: TGTGCCAGCACCAGTATCGCGAACACCGGGGAGCTGTTTTTT. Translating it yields CASTSIANTGELFF.

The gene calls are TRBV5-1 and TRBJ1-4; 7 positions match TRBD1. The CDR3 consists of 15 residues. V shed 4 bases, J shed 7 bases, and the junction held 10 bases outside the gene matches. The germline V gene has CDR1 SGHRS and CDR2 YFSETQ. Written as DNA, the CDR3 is TGCGCCAGCAGCCACGACACAGGGGATCGTGAAAAACTGTTTTTT. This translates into CASSHDTGDREKLFF.

The CDR3 spells CATQGGLATIYEQYF. CDR3 DNA sequence: TGTGCCACGCAGGGGGGACTAGCGACCATTTACGAGCAGTACTTC. V gene TRBV10-3 combines with J gene TRBJ2-7; 10 positions match TRBD2. The V gene end was trimmed by 10 bases and the J gene end by 4 bases; junction bases not matched to a gene: 13. CDR3 length: 15 amino acids. The germline gives CDR1 ENHRY, CDR2 SYGVKD.

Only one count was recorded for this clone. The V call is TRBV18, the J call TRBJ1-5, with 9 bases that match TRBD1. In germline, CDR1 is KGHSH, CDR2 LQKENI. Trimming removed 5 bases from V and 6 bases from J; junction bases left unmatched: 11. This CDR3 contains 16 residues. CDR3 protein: CASSIGQGLVFQPQHF. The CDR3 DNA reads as TGTGCCAGCTCAATCGGACAGGGGTTGGTATTTCAGCCCCAGCATTTT.

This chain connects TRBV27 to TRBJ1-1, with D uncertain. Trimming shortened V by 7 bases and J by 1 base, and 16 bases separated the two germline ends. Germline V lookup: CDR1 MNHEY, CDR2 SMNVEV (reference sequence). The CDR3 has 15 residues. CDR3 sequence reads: CASTSFGEWNTEAFF. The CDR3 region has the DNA TGTGCCAGCACTTCGTTCGGGGAGTGGAACACTGAAGCTTTCTTT.

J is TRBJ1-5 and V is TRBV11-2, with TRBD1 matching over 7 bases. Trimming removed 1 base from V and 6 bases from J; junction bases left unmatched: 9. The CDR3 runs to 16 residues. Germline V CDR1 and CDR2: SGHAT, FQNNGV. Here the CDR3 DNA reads TGTGCCAGCAGCTTAGGACAGGGTCGAGGGGGTCAGCCCCAGCATTTT. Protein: CASSLGQGRGGQPQHF. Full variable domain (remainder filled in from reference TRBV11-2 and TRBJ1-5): EAGVAQSPRYKIIEKRQSVAFWCNPISGHATLYWYQQILGQGPKLLIQFQNNGVVDDSQLPKDRFSAERLKGVDSTLKIQPAKLEDSAVYLCASSLGQGRGGQPQHFGDGTRLSIL.

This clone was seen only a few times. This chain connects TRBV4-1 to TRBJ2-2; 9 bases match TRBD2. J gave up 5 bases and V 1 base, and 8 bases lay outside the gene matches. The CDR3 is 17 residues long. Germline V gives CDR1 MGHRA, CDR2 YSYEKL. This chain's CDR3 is CASSQGGAGGGTGELFF. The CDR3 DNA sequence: TGCGCCAGCAGCCAAGGAGGCGCGGGAGGGGGGACCGGGGAGCTGTTTTTT.

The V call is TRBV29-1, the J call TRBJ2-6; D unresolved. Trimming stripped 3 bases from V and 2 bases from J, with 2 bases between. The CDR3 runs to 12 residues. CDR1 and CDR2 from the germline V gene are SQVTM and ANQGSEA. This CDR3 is CSVDTGANVLTF. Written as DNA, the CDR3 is TGCAGCGTTGACACTGGGGCCAACGTCCTGACTTTC. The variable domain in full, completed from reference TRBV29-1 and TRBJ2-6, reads SAVISQKPSRDICQRGTSLTIQCQVDSQVTMMFWYRQQPGQSLTLIATANQGSEATYESGFVIDKFPISRPNLTFSTLTVSNMSPEDSSIYLCSVDTGANVLTFGAGSRLTVL.

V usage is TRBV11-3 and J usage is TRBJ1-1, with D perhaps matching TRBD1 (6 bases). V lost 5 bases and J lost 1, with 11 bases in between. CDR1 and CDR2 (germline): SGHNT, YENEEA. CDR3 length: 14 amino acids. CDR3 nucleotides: TGTGCCAGCAGCGATGGACAGAAGAACACTGAAGCTTTCTTT. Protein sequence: CASSDGQKNTEAFF. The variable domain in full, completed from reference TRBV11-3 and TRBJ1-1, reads EAGVVQSPRYKIIEKKQPVAFWCNPISGHNTLYWYLQNLGQGPELLIRYENEEAVDDSQLPKDRFSAERLKGVDSTLKIQPAELGDSAVYLCASSDGQKNTEAFFGQGTRLTVV.

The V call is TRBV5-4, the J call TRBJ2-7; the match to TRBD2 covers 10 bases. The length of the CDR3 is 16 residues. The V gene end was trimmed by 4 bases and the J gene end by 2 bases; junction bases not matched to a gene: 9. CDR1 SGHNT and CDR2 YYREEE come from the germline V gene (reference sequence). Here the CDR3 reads CASSASKAGGAYEQYF. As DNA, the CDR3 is TGTGCCAGCAGCGCGTCCAAAGCGGGAGGGGCCTACGAGCAGTACTTC.

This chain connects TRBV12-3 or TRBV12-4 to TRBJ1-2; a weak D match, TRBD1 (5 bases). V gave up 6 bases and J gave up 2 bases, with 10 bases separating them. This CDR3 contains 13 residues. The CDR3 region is CASSPRGNYGYTF. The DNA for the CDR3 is TGTGCCAGCAGCCCTAGGGGAAACTATGGCTACACCTTC.

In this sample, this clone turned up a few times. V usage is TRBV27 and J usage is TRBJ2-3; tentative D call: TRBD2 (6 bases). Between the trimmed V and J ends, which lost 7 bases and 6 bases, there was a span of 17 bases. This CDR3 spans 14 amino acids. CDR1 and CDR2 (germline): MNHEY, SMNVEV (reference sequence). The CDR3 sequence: CASTRRDRSDTQYF. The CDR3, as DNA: TGTGCCAGCACCCGGCGGGACCGCTCCGATACGCAGTATTTT.

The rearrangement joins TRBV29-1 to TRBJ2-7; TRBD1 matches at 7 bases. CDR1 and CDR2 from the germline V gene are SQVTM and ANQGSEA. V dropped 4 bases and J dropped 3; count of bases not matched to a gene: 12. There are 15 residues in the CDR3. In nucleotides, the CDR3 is TGCAGCGTTGTCCAGGGGGTTTCTCACTACTACGAGCAGTACTTC. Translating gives CSVVQGVSHYYEQYF.

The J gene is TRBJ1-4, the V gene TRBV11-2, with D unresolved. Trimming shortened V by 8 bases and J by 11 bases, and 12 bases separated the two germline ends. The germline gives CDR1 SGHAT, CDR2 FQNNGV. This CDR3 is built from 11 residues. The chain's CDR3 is CASSEERKLFF. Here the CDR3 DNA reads TGTGCCAGCTCAGAAGAGAGGAAACTGTTTTTT.

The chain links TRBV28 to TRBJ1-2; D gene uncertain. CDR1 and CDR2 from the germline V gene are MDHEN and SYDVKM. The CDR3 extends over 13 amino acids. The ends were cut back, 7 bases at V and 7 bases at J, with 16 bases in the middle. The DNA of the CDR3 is TGTGCCAGCAAAATTCGGAGCGAGAGTGGCTACACCTTC. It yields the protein CASKIRSESGYTF.

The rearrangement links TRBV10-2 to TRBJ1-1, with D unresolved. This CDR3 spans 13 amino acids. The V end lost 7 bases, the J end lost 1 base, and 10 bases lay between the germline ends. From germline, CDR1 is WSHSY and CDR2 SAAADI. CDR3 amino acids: CASTEGGNTEAFF. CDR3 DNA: TGCGCCAGCACCGAGGGCGGGAACACTGAAGCTTTCTTT.

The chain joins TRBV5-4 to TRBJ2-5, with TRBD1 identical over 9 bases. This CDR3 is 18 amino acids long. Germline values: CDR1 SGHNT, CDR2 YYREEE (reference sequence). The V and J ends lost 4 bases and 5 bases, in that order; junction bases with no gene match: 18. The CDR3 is CASSPRDRVSFFSETQYF. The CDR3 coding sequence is TGTGCCAGCAGCCCCCGGGACAGGGTATCCTTTTTTTCGGAGACCCAGTACTTC.

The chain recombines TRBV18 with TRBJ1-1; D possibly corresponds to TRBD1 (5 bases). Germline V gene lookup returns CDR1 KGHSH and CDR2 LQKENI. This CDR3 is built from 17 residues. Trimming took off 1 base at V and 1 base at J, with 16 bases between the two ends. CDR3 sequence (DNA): TGTGCCAGCTCACCACGGGAGGGAGAGGGACCGAACACTGAAGCTTTCTTT. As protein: CASSPREGEGPNTEAFF.

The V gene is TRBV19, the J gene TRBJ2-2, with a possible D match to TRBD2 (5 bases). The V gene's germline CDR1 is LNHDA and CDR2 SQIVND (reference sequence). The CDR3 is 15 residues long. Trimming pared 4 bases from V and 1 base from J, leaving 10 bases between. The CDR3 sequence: CASSSAGENTGELFF. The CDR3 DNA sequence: TGTGCCAGTAGTAGCGCGGGTGAGAACACCGGGGAGCTGTTTTTT.

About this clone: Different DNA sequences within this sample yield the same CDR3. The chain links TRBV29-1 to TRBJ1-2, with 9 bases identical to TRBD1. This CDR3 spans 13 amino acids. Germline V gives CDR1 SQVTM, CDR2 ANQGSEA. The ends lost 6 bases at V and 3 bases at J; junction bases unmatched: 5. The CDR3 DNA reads TGCAGCGTGGGACAGGGCCGAGACTATGGCTACACCTTC. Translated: CSVGQGRDYGYTF.